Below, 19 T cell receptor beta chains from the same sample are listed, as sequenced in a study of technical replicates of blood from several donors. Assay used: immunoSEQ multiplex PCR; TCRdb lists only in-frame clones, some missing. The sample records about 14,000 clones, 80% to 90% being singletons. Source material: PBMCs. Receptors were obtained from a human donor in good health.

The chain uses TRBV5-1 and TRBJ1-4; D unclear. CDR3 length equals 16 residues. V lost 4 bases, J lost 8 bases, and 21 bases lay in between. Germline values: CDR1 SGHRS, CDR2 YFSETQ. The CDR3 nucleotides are TGCGCCAGCAGCAATACCCACCGCCTGGGCAGGGAAAAACTGTTTTTT. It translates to CASSNTHRLGREKLFF.

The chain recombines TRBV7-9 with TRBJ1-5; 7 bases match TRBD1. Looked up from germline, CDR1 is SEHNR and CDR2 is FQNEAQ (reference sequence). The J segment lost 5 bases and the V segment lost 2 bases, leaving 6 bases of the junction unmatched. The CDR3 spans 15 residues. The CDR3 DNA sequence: TGTGCCAGCAGCTTAACAGGGGCGGTTTATCAGCCCCAGCATTTT. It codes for CASSLTGAVYQPQHF.

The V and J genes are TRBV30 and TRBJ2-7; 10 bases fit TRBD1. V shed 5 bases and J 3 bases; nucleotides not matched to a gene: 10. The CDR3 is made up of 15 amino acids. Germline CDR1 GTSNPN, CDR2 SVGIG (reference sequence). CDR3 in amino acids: CAWGSGGTGDYEQYF. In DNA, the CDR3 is TGTGCCTGGGGCTCGGGGGGGACAGGGGACTACGAGCAGTACTTC.

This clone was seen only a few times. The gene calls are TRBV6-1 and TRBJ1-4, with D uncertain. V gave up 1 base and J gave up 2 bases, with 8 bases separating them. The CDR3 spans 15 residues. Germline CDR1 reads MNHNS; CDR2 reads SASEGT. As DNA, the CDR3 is TGTGCCAGCAGTGAAGGAGGAGGCACTAATGAAAAACTGTTTTTT. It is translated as CASSEGGGTNEKLFF.

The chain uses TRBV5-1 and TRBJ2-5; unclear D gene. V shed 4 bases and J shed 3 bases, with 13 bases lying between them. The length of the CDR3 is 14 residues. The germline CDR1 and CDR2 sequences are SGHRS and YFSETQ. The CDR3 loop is CASSQLPEEETQYF. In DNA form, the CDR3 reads TGCGCCAGCAGCCAGTTACCCGAAGAAGAGACCCAGTACTTC. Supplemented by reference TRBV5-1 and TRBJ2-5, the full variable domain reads KAGVTQTPRYLIKTRGQQVTLSCSPISGHRSVSWYQQTPGQGLQFLFEYFSETQRNKGNFPGRFSGRQFSNSRSEMNVSTLELGDSALYLCASSQLPEEETQYFGPGTRLLVL.

The chain's CDR3 is CASSLEAGGSYNEQFF. The CDR3 DNA sequence: TGTGCCAGCAGCTTAGAAGCGGGTGGCTCCTACAATGAGCAGTTCTTC. The J gene is TRBJ2-1, the V gene TRBV7-6; D is possibly TRBD2 (6 bases). The CDR3 is 16 amino acids. The ends were cut back, 1 base at V and 0 bases at J, with 10 bases in the middle. The germline V gene has CDR1 SGHVS and CDR2 FNYEAQ.

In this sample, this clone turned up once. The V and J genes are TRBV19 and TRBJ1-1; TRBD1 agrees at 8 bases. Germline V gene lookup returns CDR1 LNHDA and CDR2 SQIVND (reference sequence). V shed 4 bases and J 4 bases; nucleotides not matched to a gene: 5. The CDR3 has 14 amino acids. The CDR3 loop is CASSSRTGSTEAFF. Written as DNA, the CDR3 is TGTGCCAGTAGTAGTAGGACAGGGAGCACTGAAGCTTTCTTT.

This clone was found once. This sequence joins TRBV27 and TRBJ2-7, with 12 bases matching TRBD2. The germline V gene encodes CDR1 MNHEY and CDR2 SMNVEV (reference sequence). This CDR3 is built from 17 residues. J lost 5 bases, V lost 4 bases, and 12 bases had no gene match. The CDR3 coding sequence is TGTGCCAGCAGTTCGATAAGACTAGCGGGAGCGCGGGACGAGCAGTACTTC. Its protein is CASSSIRLAGARDEQYF.

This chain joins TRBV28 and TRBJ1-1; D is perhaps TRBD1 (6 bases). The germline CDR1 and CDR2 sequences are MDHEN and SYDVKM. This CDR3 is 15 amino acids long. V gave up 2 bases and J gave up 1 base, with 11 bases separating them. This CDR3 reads CASSLRTVSNTEAFF. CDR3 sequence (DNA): TGTGCCAGCAGTTTACGGACAGTTTCGAACACTGAAGCTTTCTTT.

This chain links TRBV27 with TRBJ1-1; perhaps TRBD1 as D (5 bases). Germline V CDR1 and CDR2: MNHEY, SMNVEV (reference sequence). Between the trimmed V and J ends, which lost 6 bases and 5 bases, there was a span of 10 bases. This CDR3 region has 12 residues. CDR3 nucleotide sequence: TGTGCCAGCAGATCGGGGGGGACTGAAGCTTTCTTT. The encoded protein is CASRSGGTEAFF.

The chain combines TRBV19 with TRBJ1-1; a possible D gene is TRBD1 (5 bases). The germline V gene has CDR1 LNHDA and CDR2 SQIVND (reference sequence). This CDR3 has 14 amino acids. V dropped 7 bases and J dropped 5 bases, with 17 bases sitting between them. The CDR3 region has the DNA TGTGCCAGTATCTCGGGAGGGGAGGGTACTGAAGCTTTCTTT. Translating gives CASISGGEGTEAFF.

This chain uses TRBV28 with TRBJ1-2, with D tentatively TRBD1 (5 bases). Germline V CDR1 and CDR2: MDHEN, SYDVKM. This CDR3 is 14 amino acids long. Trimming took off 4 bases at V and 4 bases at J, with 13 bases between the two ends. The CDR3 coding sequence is TGTGCCAGCAGTTCTGGCGGGACCTCCTATGGCTACACCTTC. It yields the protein CASSSGGTSYGYTF.

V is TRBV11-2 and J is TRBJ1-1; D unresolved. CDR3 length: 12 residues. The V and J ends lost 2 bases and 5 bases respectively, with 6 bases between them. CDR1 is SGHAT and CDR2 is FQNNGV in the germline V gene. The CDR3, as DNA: TGTGCCAGCAGCTTAACTGCGACTGAAGCTTTCTTT. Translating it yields CASSLTATEAFF.

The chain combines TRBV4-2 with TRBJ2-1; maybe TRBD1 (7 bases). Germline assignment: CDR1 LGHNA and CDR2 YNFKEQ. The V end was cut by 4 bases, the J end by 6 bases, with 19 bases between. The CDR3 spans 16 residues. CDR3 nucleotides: TGTGCCAGCAGCCTTGATTCGGCGCAGGGGGGCAATGAGCAGTTCTTC. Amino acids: CASSLDSAQGGNEQFF.

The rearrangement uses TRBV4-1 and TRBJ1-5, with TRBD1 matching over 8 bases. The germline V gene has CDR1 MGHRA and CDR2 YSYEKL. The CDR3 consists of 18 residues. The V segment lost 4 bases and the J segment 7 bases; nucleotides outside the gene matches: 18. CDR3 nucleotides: TGCGCCAGCAGCCTAGACTTAAGCAAGACAGGGGCTAGGCAGCCCCAGCATTTT. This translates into CASSLDLSKTGARQPQHF.

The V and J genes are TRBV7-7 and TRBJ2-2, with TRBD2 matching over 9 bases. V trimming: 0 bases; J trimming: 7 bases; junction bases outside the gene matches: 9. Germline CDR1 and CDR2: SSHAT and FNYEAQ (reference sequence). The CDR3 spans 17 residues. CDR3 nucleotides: TGTGCCAGCAGCTTAGCATTGGCTAGCGGGGAGGTCGGGGAGCTGTTTTTT. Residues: CASSLALASGEVGELFF.

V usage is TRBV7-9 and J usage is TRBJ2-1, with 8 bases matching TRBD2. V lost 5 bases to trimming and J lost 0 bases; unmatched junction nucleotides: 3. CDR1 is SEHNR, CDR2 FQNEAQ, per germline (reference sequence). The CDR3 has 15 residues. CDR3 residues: CASSERESSYNEQFF. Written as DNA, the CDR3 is TGTGCCAGCAGCGAGCGGGAGAGCTCCTACAATGAGCAGTTCTTC.

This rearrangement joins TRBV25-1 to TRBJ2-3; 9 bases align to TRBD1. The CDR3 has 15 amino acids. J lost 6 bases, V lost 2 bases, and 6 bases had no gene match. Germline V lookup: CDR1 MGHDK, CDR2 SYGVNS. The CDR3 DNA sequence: TGTGCCAGCAGTGAAGGACAGGGGCGCAGGGATACGCAGTATTTT. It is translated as CASSEGQGRRDTQYF.

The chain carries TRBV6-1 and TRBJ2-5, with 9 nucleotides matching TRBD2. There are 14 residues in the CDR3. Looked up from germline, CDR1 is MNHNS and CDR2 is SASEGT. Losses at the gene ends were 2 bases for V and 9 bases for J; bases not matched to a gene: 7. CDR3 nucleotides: TGTGCCAGCAGTGAAAGGGGGGGACTAGCTTCCCAGTACTTC. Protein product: CASSERGGLASQYF.